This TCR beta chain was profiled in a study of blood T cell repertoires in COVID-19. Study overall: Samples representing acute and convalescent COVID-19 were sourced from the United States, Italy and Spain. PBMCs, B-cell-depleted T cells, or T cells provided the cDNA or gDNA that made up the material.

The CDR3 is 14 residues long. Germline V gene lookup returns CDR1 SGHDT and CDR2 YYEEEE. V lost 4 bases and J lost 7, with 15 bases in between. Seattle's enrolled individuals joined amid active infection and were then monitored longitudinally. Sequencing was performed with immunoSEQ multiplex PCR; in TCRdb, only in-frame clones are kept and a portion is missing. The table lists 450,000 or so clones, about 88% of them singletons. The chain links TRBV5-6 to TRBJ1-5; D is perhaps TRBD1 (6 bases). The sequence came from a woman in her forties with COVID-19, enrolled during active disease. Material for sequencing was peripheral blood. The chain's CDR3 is CASSLQGKDQPQHF. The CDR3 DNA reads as TGTGCCAGCAGCCTACAGGGAAAGGACCAGCCCCAGCATTTT.